These T cell receptor beta chains were read from a single sample in a study of cytomegalovirus exposure and HLA in healthy donors. Profiling relied on immunoSEQ multiplex PCR, and the TCRdb table lists in-frame clones only, not all of them. Of some 170,000 clones listed, about two thirds are singletons. The sequencing sample was made of PBMCs. The receptors shown here come from a young woman in good health and CMV-seronegative. Each CDR3 is given with its conserved first and last residue. A D gene is named only where the DNA matches it firmly. Clone size is shown for a subset of rows, as once, few, many or a class of expanded clone.

size	V	J	D	CDR3	DNA
NA	TRBV6-1	TRBJ2-2	TRBD1	CASRGGAGTGELFF	TGTGCCAGCAGAGGGGGCGCGGGCACCGGGGAGCTGTTTTTT
NA	TRBV9	TRBJ2-3	NA	CASSPRAATDTQYF	TGTGCCAGCAGCCCCAGGGCCGCCACAGATACGCAGTATTTT
NA	TRBV9	TRBJ2-3	TRBD2	CASSVNTRAGGTDTQYF	TGTGCCAGCAGCGTAAATACCCGGGCGGGGGGGACAGATACGCAGTATTTT
NA	TRBV7-6	TRBJ1-5	NA	CASSLGGRSGNQPQHF	TGTGCCAGCAGCTTAGGGGGGCGTAGTGGCAATCAGCCCCAGCATTTT
few	TRBV7-3	TRBJ1-2	NA	CASSLDGVGYTF	TGTGCCAGCAGTCTAGACGGGGTTGGCTACACCTTC
NA	TRBV9	TRBJ1-1	NA	CANSGNRVEAFF	TGTGCCAACAGCGGTAACCGGGTTGAAGCTTTCTTT
NA	TRBV28	TRBJ2-7	NA	CASSSVADAYEQYF	TGTGCCAGCAGTTCCGTGGCGGATGCCTACGAGCAGTACTTC
NA	TRBV6-5	TRBJ1-5	TRBD1	CASSDGQGSQPQHF	TGTGCCAGCAGTGATGGACAGGGGAGTCAGCCCCAGCATTTT
NA	TRBV7-8	TRBJ2-7	TRBD1	CASSAYRDSSYEQYF	TGTGCCAGCAGCGCCTACCGGGACAGCTCCTACGAGCAGTACTTC
few	TRBV19	TRBJ2-6	TRBD2	CASSMGGREISGANVLTF	TGTGCCAGTAGTATGGGGGGGAGGGAAATCTCTGGGGCCAACGTCCTGACTTTC
NA	TRBV7-3	TRBJ2-7	TRBD1	CASSAGQGTGEQYF	TGTGCCAGCAGCGCCGGACAGGGAACGGGCGAGCAGTACTTC
NA	TRBV7-2	TRBJ2-7	NA	CASSLSLYEQYF	TGTGCCAGCAGCTTAAGCCTCTACGAGCAGTACTTC
few	TRBV2	TRBJ2-5	TRBD1	CASRFGQVVETQYF	TGTGCCAGCAGATTCGGACAGGTGGTAGAGACCCAGTACTTC
NA	TRBV6-5	TRBJ2-1	NA	CASSYNPRNEQFF	TGTGCCAGCAGTTACAATCCCCGCAATGAGCAGTTCTTC
NA	TRBV19	TRBJ2-3	TRBD1	CASSSRDRPDTQYF	TGTGCCAGTAGTTCCCGGGACAGGCCAGATACGCAGTATTTT
NA	TRBV30	TRBJ2-5	NA	CAFQGGGETQYF	TGTGCCTTCCAAGGGGGTGGAGAGACCCAGTACTTC
NA	TRBV5-6	TRBJ2-7	NA	CASSLPSLDRSSYEQYF	TGTGCCAGCAGCTTGCCCTCGCTCGACAGGAGCTCCTACGAGCAGTACTTC
NA	TRBV4-1	TRBJ2-3	TRBD2	CASSQAGASTDTQYF	TGCGCCAGCAGCCAGGCGGGAGCGAGCACAGATACGCAGTATTTT
few	TRBV6-1	TRBJ2-7	TRBD1	CASSEADRATSYEQYF	TGTGCCAGCAGTGAAGCGGACAGGGCGACGTCCTACGAGCAGTACTTC
NA	TRBV28	TRBJ2-2	NA	CASSSSETMNTGELFF	TGTGCCAGCAGTTCCTCCGAGACTATGAACACCGGGGAGCTGTTTTTT
NA	TRBV27	TRBJ2-1	TRBD2	CASSLRLAGGINEQFF	TGTGCCAGCAGTTTACGCCTAGCGGGAGGGATCAATGAGCAGTTCTTC
NA	TRBV9	TRBJ2-1	TRBD2	CASSTRTSGSLYEQFF	TGTGCCAGCAGCACTCGGACTAGCGGATCCCTCTATGAGCAGTTCTTC
NA	TRBV7-9	TRBJ2-3	NA	CASSLTDRTDTQYF	TGTGCCAGCAGCTTAACCGACAGGACAGATACGCAGTATTTT
NA	TRBV6-5	TRBJ2-7	NA	CASSYSSRGAEQYF	TGTGCCAGCAGTTACTCGAGCAGGGGGGCCGAGCAGTACTTC
NA	TRBV5-1	TRBJ1-1	TRBD1	CASSGGQGSTEAFF	TGCGCCAGCAGCGGCGGACAGGGGTCCACTGAAGCTTTCTTT
NA	TRBV29-1	TRBJ2-2	TRBD1	CSVGQGSYTGELFF	TGCAGCGTTGGACAGGGGAGTTATACCGGGGAGCTGTTTTTT
NA	TRBV7-9	TRBJ1-3	TRBD1	CASSEGQGNGNTIYF	TGTGCCAGCAGCGAGGGACAGGGAAATGGAAACACCATATATTTT
NA	TRBV5-1	TRBJ2-7	TRBD1	CASSLAPGQTFSTYEQYF	TGCGCCAGCAGCTTGGCCCCGGGACAGACTTTTTCAACCTACGAGCAGTACTTC
NA	TRBV11-2	TRBJ2-7	TRBD2	CASSLGLAGGDEQYF	TGTGCCAGCAGCCTCGGACTAGCGGGAGGTGACGAGCAGTACTTC
NA	TRBV2	TRBJ1-3	TRBD1	CASSDGTGPGNTIYF	TGTGCCAGCAGTGATGGGACAGGGCCCGGAAACACCATATATTTT
NA	TRBV4-3	TRBJ1-2	TRBD1	CASSLGQGHGYTF	TGCGCCAGCAGCCTGGGACAGGGTCATGGCTACACCTTC
NA	TRBV9	TRBJ2-5	TRBD2	CASSASGGGETQYF	TGTGCCAGCAGCGCTAGCGGGGGTGGAGAGACCCAGTACTTC
NA	TRBV4-1	TRBJ1-2	NA	CASRSPGTSYGYTF	TGCGCCAGCAGGTCCCCCGGGACAAGCTATGGCTACACCTTC
NA	TRBV7-9	TRBJ2-3	NA	CASSLENVADTQYF	TGTGCCAGCAGCCTCGAGAACGTGGCAGATACGCAGTATTTT
few	TRBV9	TRBJ1-1	NA	CASSVDRWGEAFF	TGTGCCAGCAGCGTAGACAGGTGGGGTGAAGCTTTCTTT
NA	TRBV5-1	TRBJ1-2	NA	CASSGSRNYGYTF	TGCGCCAGTTCAGGGTCGAGGAACTATGGCTACACCTTC
few	TRBV9	TRBJ1-1	NA	CASSVDPRGPNTEAFF	TGTGCCAGCAGCGTAGATCCGCGGGGCCCGAACACTGAAGCTTTCTTT
NA	TRBV7-9	TRBJ1-1	NA	CASSLVGGGLGGTEAFF	TGTGCCAGCAGCTTAGTGGGGGGGGGCCTCGGGGGCACTGAAGCTTTCTTT
NA	TRBV4-3	TRBJ1-1	NA	CASSQGLAVTEAFF	TGCGCCAGCAGCCAAGGGTTGGCGGTCACTGAAGCTTTCTTT
NA	TRBV27	TRBJ2-7	TRBD1	CASSFSQGAGEQYF	TGTGCCAGCAGTTTTTCACAGGGGGCTGGCGAGCAGTACTTC
NA	TRBV15	TRBJ2-7	NA	CATSRDQGSYEQYF	TGTGCCACCAGCAGAGATCAGGGCAGCTACGAGCAGTACTTC
few	TRBV4-1	TRBJ2-7	TRBD2	CASSHGGSGSYEQYF	TGCGCCAGCAGCCACGGGGGTAGCGGGAGCTACGAGCAGTACTTC
NA	TRBV29-1	TRBJ1-1	NA	CSHQGGTEAFF	TGCAGCCACCAGGGAGGTACTGAAGCTTTCTTT
few	TRBV7-9	TRBJ2-1	NA	CASSLAGVYEQFF	TGTGCCAGCAGCTTAGCAGGGGTTTATGAGCAGTTCTTC
NA	TRBV13	TRBJ1-6	TRBD1	CASSSTGLLDSPLHF	TGTGCCAGCAGCTCGACAGGGTTATTGGATTCACCCCTCCACTTT
NA	TRBV7-2	TRBJ1-4	NA	CASSLEFRDEKLFF	TGTGCCAGCAGCTTAGAATTCCGTGATGAAAAACTGTTTTTT
NA	TRBV30	TRBJ1-1	TRBD1	CAYEGTENTEAFF	TGTGCCTATGAGGGGACAGAGAACACTGAAGCTTTCTTT
NA	TRBV28	TRBJ1-2	NA	CASSFLPGRAGYGYTF	TGTGCCAGCAGTTTTCTCCCCGGACGGGCGGGGTATGGCTACACCTTC
NA	TRBV27	TRBJ2-5	NA	CASSLMGAYQETQYF	TGTGCCAGCAGTTTAATGGGGGCGTACCAAGAGACCCAGTACTTC